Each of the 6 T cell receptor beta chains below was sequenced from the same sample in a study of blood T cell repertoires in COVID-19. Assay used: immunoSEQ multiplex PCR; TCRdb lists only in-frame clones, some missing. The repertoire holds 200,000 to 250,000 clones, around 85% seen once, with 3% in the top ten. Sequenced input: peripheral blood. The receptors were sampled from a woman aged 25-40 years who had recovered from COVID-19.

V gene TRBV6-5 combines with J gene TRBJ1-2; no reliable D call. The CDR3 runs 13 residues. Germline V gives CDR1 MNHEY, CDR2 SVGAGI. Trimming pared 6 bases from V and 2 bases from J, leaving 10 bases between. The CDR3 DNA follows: TGTGCCAGCAGCCGAAATGCGAACTATGGCTACACCTTC. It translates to CASSRNANYGYTF.

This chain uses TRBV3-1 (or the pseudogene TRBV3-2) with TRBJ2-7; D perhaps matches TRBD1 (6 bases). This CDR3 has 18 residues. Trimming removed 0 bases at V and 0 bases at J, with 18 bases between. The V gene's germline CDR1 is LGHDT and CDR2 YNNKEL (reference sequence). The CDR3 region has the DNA TGTGCCAGCAGCCAAGAGGGGGATAGACAGGTTAGCTCCTACGAGCAGTACTTC. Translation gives CASSQEGDRQVSSYEQYF.

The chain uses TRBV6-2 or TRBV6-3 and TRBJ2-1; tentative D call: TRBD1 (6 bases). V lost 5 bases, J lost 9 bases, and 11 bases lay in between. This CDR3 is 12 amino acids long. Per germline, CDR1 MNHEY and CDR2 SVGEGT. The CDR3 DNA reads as TGTGCCAGCAGTCCAGGGGCGATTGAGCAGTTCTTC. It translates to CASSPGAIEQFF.

The CDR3 region is CASSQEGLAGEVYF. The DNA for the CDR3 is TGTGCCAGCAGCCAAGAGGGACTAGCGGGGGAGGTGTACTTC. This chain joins TRBV3-1 (or the pseudogene TRBV3-2) and TRBJ2-7; TRBD2 matches 14 bases. Trimming took 0 bases from V and 12 from J; bases not matched to a gene: 4. CDR1 and CDR2 from the germline V gene are LGHDT and YNNKEL (reference sequence). This CDR3 has 14 residues.

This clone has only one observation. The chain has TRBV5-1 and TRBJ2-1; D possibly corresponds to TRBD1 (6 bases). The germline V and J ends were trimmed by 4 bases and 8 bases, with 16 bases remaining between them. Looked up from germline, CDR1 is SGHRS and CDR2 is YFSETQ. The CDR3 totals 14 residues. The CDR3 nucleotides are TGCGCCAGCAGCGCCCAACAGGGTCAGGATGAGCAGTTCTTC. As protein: CASSAQQGQDEQFF.

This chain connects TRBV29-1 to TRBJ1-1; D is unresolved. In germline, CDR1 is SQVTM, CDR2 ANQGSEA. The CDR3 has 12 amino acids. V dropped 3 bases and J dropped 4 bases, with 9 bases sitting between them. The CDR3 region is CSVEVGGTEAFF. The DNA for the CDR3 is TGCAGCGTTGAGGTAGGAGGCACTGAAGCTTTCTTT.